Below, 6 T cell receptor beta chains from the same sample are listed, as sequenced in a study of cytomegalovirus exposure and HLA in healthy donors. A multiplex PCR was run with 60 Vbeta primers and 13 Jbeta primers. Repertoires were generated with immunoSEQ multiplex PCR, while TCRdb's copy carries only in-frame clones and drops some. The table has 220,000 or so clones, 75% to 85% seen once. The source material was PBMCs. These TCRs come from a woman in her thirties or forties in good health and CMV-seronegative.

For the CDR3, the DNA is TGTGCCAGCAGACGGGACAGGGCCGAAAAACTGTTTTTT. It yields the protein CASRRDRAEKLFF. The J gene is TRBJ1-4, the V gene TRBV7-9, with 9 bases aligning to TRBD1. V lost 6 bases, J lost 8 bases, and 4 bases stayed unmatched. The CDR3 runs 13 residues. Per the germline V gene, CDR1 is SEHNR and CDR2 is FQNEAQ (reference sequence).

The V call is TRBV7-6, the J call TRBJ2-1, with D maybe TRBD2 (6 bases). The CDR3 contains 16 residues. Germline CDR1 reads SGHVS; CDR2 reads FNYEAQ. The V gene lost 7 bases and the J gene lost 8 bases, with 24 bases spanning the gap. The CDR3 nucleotides read TGTGCCAGCACCATAGGGGCGGGGCAGGGTTTCGATGAGCAGTTCTTC. This gives the protein CASTIGAGQGFDEQFF.

In DNA, the CDR3 is TGTGCCAGCAGCCCCTACCACGGGTTGTCGAACACTGAAGCTTTCTTT. It encodes CASSPYHGLSNTEAFF. V and J are TRBV9 and TRBJ1-1; D unclear. The CDR3 extends over 16 amino acids. Germline loops: CDR1 SGDLS, CDR2 YYNGEE. V lost 4 bases and J 1 base, leaving 17 bases between the germline ends.

This clone was counted only a few times. The V gene is TRBV19, the J gene TRBJ2-6, with 7 bases that match TRBD1. From germline, CDR1 is LNHDA and CDR2 SQIVND (reference sequence). CDR3 length: 16 residues. The V gene end was trimmed by 5 bases and the J gene end by 0 bases; junction bases not matched to a gene: 4. The CDR3 is CASSPTGVSGANVLTF. In DNA, the CDR3 is TGTGCCAGTAGTCCCACAGGGGTCTCTGGGGCCAACGTCCTGACTTTC.

J is TRBJ1-2 and V is TRBV4-2, with a possible D match to TRBD1 (5 bases). The germline V and J ends were trimmed by 1 base and 6 bases, with 15 bases remaining between them. The CDR3 contains 15 residues. Looked up from germline, CDR1 is LGHNA and CDR2 is YNFKEQ. The CDR3 here is CASSQVAEGVHGYTF. CDR3 bases: TGTGCCAGCAGCCAAGTTGCCGAAGGGGTCCATGGCTACACCTTC.

This chain connects TRBV5-1 to TRBJ2-5; 12 positions match TRBD1. Germline CDR1 SGHRS, CDR2 YFSETQ. This CDR3 contains 17 residues. The trim removed 0 bases at V and 2 bases at J, leaving 5 bases unmatched. CDR3 region: CASSLGAGQGAQETQYF. CDR3 DNA: TGCGCCAGCAGCTTGGGGGCGGGACAGGGGGCTCAAGAGACCCAGTACTTC. Full variable domain (remainder filled in from reference TRBV5-1 and TRBJ2-5): KAGVTQTPRYLIKTRGQQVTLSCSPISGHRSVSWYQQTPGQGLQFLFEYFSETQRNKGNFPGRFSGRQFSNSRSEMNVSTLELGDSALYLCASSLGAGQGAQETQYFGPGTRLLVL.